This note documents a single T cell receptor (beta chain) sequence. Between the trimmed V and J ends, which lost 1 base and 1 base, there was a span of 10 bases. Germline V gene lookup returns CDR1 MGHRA and CDR2 YSYEKL. CDR3 length: 15 residues. This specimen comes from a study of OX40 agonist ivuxolimab in advanced cancers. Here immunoSEQ multiplex PCR was the method, and the copy in TCRdb shows in-frame clones only, minus some. The sample holds 45,000 to 55,000 clones, about 86% seen once. V gene TRBV4-1 combines with J gene TRBJ1-1; no firm D call. This receptor was obtained from an adult with an advanced solid tumor such as melanoma, head and neck, liver or kidney cancer. The specimen was CD4+ or CD8+ T cells sorted from blood, collected in a trial of the OX40 agonist ivuxolimab. The CDR3, as DNA: TGCGCCAGCAGCCAAGGTCCACTGGGGAACACTGAAGCTTTCTTT. It specifies CASSQGPLGNTEAFF.